The clone carrying this T cell receptor beta chain was counted at least ten times. Its antigen remains unidentified. V was pared by 5 bases and J by 6 bases, with 9 bases of the junction left unmatched. CDR1 and CDR2 (germline): SGHRS, YFSETQ. The CDR3 covers 15 residues. TCRdb reprocessed the 5' RACE reads via MiXCR and lists one record per CDR3 protein. The sample has approximately 48,000 distinct CDR3 sequences, 7.3% seen once. This specimen belongs to a study of T-cell memory formation after mild COVID-19. Study at large: TCR clusters were largely donor specific. General study results and limits: Mostly located in CM and EM were contracting CD4+ clones, with contracting CD8+ clones located in EMRA.

This receptor was identified in a young man who had mild COVID-19 (a few samples of this study predate the infection). Cell type and time point are not known. The rearrangement joins TRBV5-1 to TRBJ2-1, with 9 nucleotides matching TRBD2. The sequencing sample was made of PBMCs or a T cell subset sorted from them (not recorded which). The chain's CDR3 is CASSLGGGAINEQFF. The DNA for the CDR3 is TGCGCCAGCAGTCTGGGCGGGGGGGCCATCAATGAGCAGTTCTTC.